Each of the 26 T cell receptor beta chains below was sequenced from the same sample in a study of blood T cells in healthy people across ages (dated by TCRdb to between 2015 and 2016). Libraries were constructed by 5' RACE. These reads were obtained on an Illumina HiSeq 2500. The second PCR ran for roughly 7 to 12 cycles and used a J-beta primer mix along with a sample-barcoded 5' primer. Starting from the raw public reads, TCRdb applied fastp trimming at Q25, assembled clones with MiXCR and retained in-frame beta chains. Entries are consolidated by CDR3 protein sequence, retaining the most common genes and DNA. This sample lists some 890,000 distinct CDR3 sequences; almost 30% were detected once. The top ten hold roughly a tenth of the sample. These data were also reused for a study on T cells of mothers and their children.

Sequencing was performed on blood. The receptors shown here come from a woman aged 40 to 50 in good health.

This clonotype was counted between two and nine times. The chain couples TRBV12-3 or TRBV12-4 to TRBJ1-4; D may be TRBD1 (6 bases). With 6 bases removed from V and 4 bases from J, the gap between germline ends came to 9 bases. The CDR3 loop spans 13 amino acids. This CDR3 is CASRDSLNEKLFF. The CDR3 DNA follows: TGTGCCAGCAGGGACAGCCTTAATGAAAAACTGTTTTTT.

This clonotype was counted between two and nine times. The chain carries TRBV15 and TRBJ1-1; no clear D. The CDR3 is made up of 14 amino acids. V lost 0 bases and J lost 2, with 7 bases in between. Germline assignment: CDR1 LNHNV and CDR2 YYDKDF (reference sequence). The CDR3 reads CATSREGGNTEAFF. The CDR3 DNA sequence: TGTGCCACCAGCAGAGAGGGAGGTAACACTGAAGCTTTCTTT.

Turning to this clonotype: This may be a read error, as it is one base from a much larger clone. In DNA form, the CDR3 reads TGCAGTGCTAGCTCGCCAATTCAGTACTTC. Translation gives CSASSPIQYF. The chain is built from TRBV20-1 and TRBJ2-4; D unclear. Germline V gives CDR1 DFQATT, CDR2 SNEGSKA (reference sequence). This CDR3 has 10 residues. V lost 3 bases, J lost 10 bases, and 7 bases lay in between.

This chain connects TRBV29-1 to TRBJ2-7; a possible D gene is TRBD1 (6 bases). From germline, CDR1 is SQVTM and CDR2 ANQGSEA. The V end was cut by 3 bases, the J end by 4 bases, with 19 bases between. The CDR3 runs 15 residues. The CDR3 DNA reads TGCAGCGTTGAGGCACCGGGACAAGCTTCTTACGAGCAGTACTTC. The encoded protein is CSVEAPGQASYEQYF.

J is TRBJ1-2 and V is TRBV3-1; TRBD1 matches 8 bases. Germline CDR1 is LGHDT and CDR2 is YNNKEL (reference sequence). This CDR3 region has 14 residues. V lost 2 bases to trimming and J lost 8 bases; unmatched junction nucleotides: 7. CDR3 amino acids: CASSQLQGVLGYTF. CDR3 coding DNA: TGTGCCAGCAGCCAACTACAGGGGGTCTTGGGCTACACCTTC.

The genes are TRBV19 and TRBJ1-1; 9 bases fit TRBD1. Trimming at V came to 6 bases and at J to 5 bases, leaving 10 bases not matched to a gene. The CDR3 is 15 amino acids. Germline-derived CDR1 and CDR2 are LNHDA and SQIVND (reference sequence). CDR3 region: CASRPNDRGGTEAFF. CDR3 bases: TGTGCCAGTAGACCAAACGACAGGGGGGGAACTGAAGCTTTCTTT.

This chain joins TRBV24-1 and TRBJ2-6; D ambiguous. The CDR3 is 15 residues long. Germline-derived CDR1 and CDR2 are KGHDR and SFDVKD. V lost 3 bases, J lost 2 bases, and 7 bases lay in between. CDR3 in amino acids: CATSDRRPGANVLTF. The CDR3 nucleotides read TGTGCCACCAGTGATCGAAGGCCTGGGGCCAACGTCCTGACTTTC.

This clonotype was seen a handful of times. One junction end disagrees with the germline gene, perhaps due to a read error. This chain connects TRBV7-2 to TRBJ2-2; 7 bases match TRBD2. The germline V gene encodes CDR1 SGHTA and CDR2 FQGNSA. The CDR3 contains 16 residues. The CDR3 is CASSIAGTTNTGELFF. CDR3 nucleotides: TGTGCCAGCAGCATAGCCGGGACTACGAACACCGGGGAGCTGTTTTTT.

The gene calls are TRBV28 and TRBJ2-5, with a possible D match to TRBD2 (5 bases). Germline V lookup: CDR1 MDHEN, CDR2 SYDVKM. CDR3 size: 14 residues. The germline V and J ends were trimmed by 7 bases and 0 bases, with 12 bases remaining between them. The CDR3 nucleotides read TGTGCCAGCACCGAAGCGGACTACCAAGAGACCCAGTACTTC. Its protein product is CASTEADYQETQYF. Drawing the rest from reference TRBV28 and TRBJ2-5, the complete variable domain is DVKVTQSSRYLVKRTGEKVFLECVQDMDHENMFWYRQDPGLGLRLIYFSYDVKMKEKGDIPEGYSVSREKKERFSLILESASTNQTSMYLCASTEADYQETQYFGPGTRLLVL.

This clonotype was seen many times. This chain links TRBV20-1 with TRBJ2-6, with 7 bases lining up with TRBD1. The CDR3 loop spans 14 amino acids. Trimming cost V 3 bases and J 2 bases; bases outside gene matches: 1. Germline values: CDR1 DFQATT, CDR2 SNEGSKA (reference sequence). The CDR3 here is CSARTGPGANVLTF. The CDR3 nucleotides are TGCAGTGCTAGGACAGGGCCTGGGGCCAACGTCCTGACTTTC.

This sequence joins TRBV7-9 and TRBJ2-3; 9 positions agree with TRBD2. This CDR3 region has 17 residues. Germline trimming cut 5 bases from V and 2 bases from J; bases unmatched to any gene: 11. The germline V gene encodes CDR1 SEHNR and CDR2 FQNEAQ (reference sequence). As DNA, the CDR3 is TGTGCCAGCAGCCCCATTCTAGGACTAGCGAACACAGATACGCAGTATTTT. The encoded protein is CASSPILGLANTDTQYF.

This clonotype has only a few counts. V gene TRBV12-3 or TRBV12-4 combines with J gene TRBJ2-7; 7 bases line up with TRBD1. The V gene end was trimmed by 6 bases and the J gene end by 4 bases; junction bases not matched to a gene: 12. CDR3 size: 15 residues. The CDR3 region is CASSAQGRRPYEQYF. The CDR3 DNA follows: TGTGCCAGCAGCGCACAGGGGAGAAGGCCTTACGAGCAGTACTTC.

This clonotype has just a few counts. The chain couples TRBV27 to TRBJ2-3; TRBD1 agrees at 7 bases. There are 13 residues in the CDR3. Trimming took 8 bases from V and 4 from J; bases not matched to a gene: 6. CDR1 is MNHEY, CDR2 SMNVEV, per germline (reference sequence). The DNA of the CDR3 is TGTGCCAGCCGAAGACAGGGCCCAGATACGCAGTATTTT. Translation: CASRRQGPDTQYF.

V usage is TRBV10-3 and J usage is TRBJ1-3, with D possibly TRBD1 on 6 matching bases. The V end lost 0 bases, the J end lost 0 bases, and 12 bases lay between the germline ends. The germline V gene has CDR1 ENHRY and CDR2 SYGVKD. The CDR3 runs 17 residues. The CDR3 region has the DNA TGTGCCATCAGTGAGTCGTTAGGACAGAGCTCTGGAAACACCATATATTTT. Its translation: CAISESLGQSSGNTIYF.

This clonotype was observed a handful of times. This sequence joins TRBV24-1 and TRBJ2-1; TRBD1 agrees at 7 bases. J gave up 0 bases and V 3 bases, and 4 bases lay outside the gene matches. The germline V gene has CDR1 KGHDR and CDR2 SFDVKD. This CDR3 spans 16 amino acids. This CDR3 is CATSDPRDSSYNEQFF. The CDR3 DNA follows: TGTGCCACCAGTGATCCACGGGACAGCTCCTACAATGAGCAGTTCTTC.

This clonotype was recorded a few times. The rearrangement links TRBV2 to TRBJ2-3; tentatively, D is TRBD2 (5 bases). Germline values: CDR1 SNHLY, CDR2 FYNNEI. The CDR3 sequence is 14 residues long. The V end was cut by 6 bases, the J end by 1 base, with 11 bases between. The DNA for the CDR3 is TGTGCCAGCAGACCCCTAGCCCGCACAGATACGCAGTATTTT. Translation gives CASRPLARTDTQYF.

This sequence joins TRBV6-2 or TRBV6-3 and TRBJ1-2; 7 bases are shared with TRBD1. Germline CDR1 and CDR2: MNHEY and SVGEGT. V gave up 5 bases and J gave up 3 bases; unmatched junction bases: 18. The length of the CDR3 is 18 residues. This chain's CDR3 is CASSTNRQGSSSHYGYTF. The DNA for the CDR3 is TGTGCCAGCAGTACCAACCGACAGGGAAGCTCCTCTCACTATGGCTACACCTTC.

This clonotype was counted ten times or more. Here the CDR3 reads CASSPGDRPYEQYF. CDR3 in DNA: TGTGCCAGCAGTCCAGGGGACAGACCCTACGAGCAGTACTTC. The V call is TRBV27, the J call TRBJ2-7; TRBD1 aligns across 7 bases. The CDR3 runs to 14 residues. Germline CDR1 MNHEY, CDR2 SMNVEV (reference sequence). V lost 5 bases and J lost 2; bases outside the gene matches: 6.

This clonotype was seen only a few times. V usage is TRBV7-8 and J usage is TRBJ1-2; 10 bases are shared with TRBD1. The CDR3 has 15 residues. The ends lost 6 bases at V and 5 bases at J; junction bases unmatched: 9. Germline assignment: CDR1 SGHVS and CDR2 FQNEAQ. The CDR3 DNA reads TGTGCCAGCAGTCAGACAGGGGGCGCGGAATATGGCTACACCTTC. Protein product: CASSQTGGAEYGYTF.

In this sample, this clonotype turned up many times. The V gene is TRBV20-1, the J gene TRBJ2-1, with a tentative D call TRBD1 (5 bases). This CDR3 has 16 amino acids. Looked up from germline, CDR1 is DFQATT and CDR2 is SNEGSKA (reference sequence). Trimming shortened V by 4 bases and J by 0 bases, and 16 bases separated the two germline ends. The CDR3 here is CSAIGHPEASYNEQFF. Here the CDR3 DNA reads TGCAGTGCTATCGGACACCCCGAGGCCTCCTACAATGAGCAGTTCTTC.

This clonotype was seen a few times. The chain is built from TRBV7-2 and TRBJ2-5; 7 nucleotides agree with TRBD2. The CDR3 sequence is 15 residues long. Germline V CDR1 and CDR2: SGHTA, FQGNSA. With V trimmed by 4 bases and J by 11 bases, 16 bases remained unmatched. CDR3: CASSYPPGGLWEQYF. In DNA, the CDR3 is TGTGCCAGCAGCTACCCGCCGGGGGGACTGTGGGAGCAGTACTTC.

The table lists this clonotype with many counts. The chain links TRBV4-1 to TRBJ1-4, with TRBD1 matching over 7 bases. V dropped 1 base and J dropped 0; count of bases not matched to a gene: 5. Germline CDR1 MGHRA, CDR2 YSYEKL. The CDR3 sequence is 17 residues long. CDR3 coding DNA: TGCGCCAGCAGCCAAGGCCCAACAGGGGCAACTAATGAAAAACTGTTTTTT. This codes for CASSQGPTGATNEKLFF.

V gene TRBV3-1 combines with J gene TRBJ2-3; 10 bases align to TRBD2. From germline, CDR1 is LGHDT and CDR2 YNNKEL (reference sequence). The V segment lost 0 bases and the J segment 0 bases; nucleotides outside the gene matches: 6. The CDR3 runs to 18 residues. CDR3: CASSQDAMTSGSTDTQYF. The CDR3, as DNA: TGTGCCAGCAGCCAAGATGCCATGACTAGCGGGAGCACAGATACGCAGTATTTT.

This chain joins TRBV28 and TRBJ2-1, with D possibly being TRBD2 (7 bases). Trimming cost V 5 bases and J 6 bases, with 17 bases left between them. Germline CDR1 reads MDHEN; CDR2 reads SYDVKM. The CDR3 is 15 residues long. The CDR3 DNA reads TGTGCCAGCAGTCCCACCAACGGGGGGCTCAATGAGCAGTTCTTC. It encodes CASSPTNGGLNEQFF.

This rearrangement joins TRBV6-2 or TRBV6-3 to TRBJ1-1; unclear D gene. The CDR3 totals 15 residues. Trimming left V 0 bases short and J 6 bases short, with 14 bases between. Germline V CDR1 and CDR2: MNHEY, SVGEGT. CDR3 in amino acids: CASSYSTPRGSEAFF. DNA for the CDR3: TGTGCCAGCAGTTACTCGACACCGCGGGGATCTGAAGCTTTCTTT.

This clonotype was detected many times. V is TRBV20-1 and J is TRBJ2-2; 13 bases line up with TRBD2. The junction had 1 base not matched to a gene; V was cut back by 0 bases and J by 3 bases. The CDR3 spans 16 residues. The germline V gene has CDR1 DFQATT and CDR2 SNEGSKA (reference sequence). This CDR3 reads CSARDGTSGDTGELFF. CDR3 DNA: TGCAGTGCTAGAGATGGGACTAGCGGGGACACCGGGGAGCTGTTTTTT.